This section outlines one T cell receptor (beta chain) sequence together with its context. The record originates from a study of shared clonotypes between healthy human individuals. TCRdb keeps only in-frame clones here, not all; method: immunoSEQ multiplex PCR. Here the sample spans about 1.1 million clones, around three quarters being singletons. The sequence derives from a young man in good health. Some clones in this sample may be carry-over from other donors' samples. The specimen was memory CD4+ T cells from PBMCs. Subset of the sample: CD45RA-negative fraction.

The CDR3 DNA reads as TGTGCCAGCCGGCAGGGCGGTAGCGGAGAGACCCAGTACTTC. Amino acids: CASRQGGSGETQYF. The J gene is TRBJ2-5, the V gene TRBV6-5, with D perhaps matching TRBD2 (6 bases). CDR3 length equals 14 residues. Trimming stripped 8 bases from V and 4 bases from J, with 17 bases between. Germline V lookup: CDR1 MNHEY, CDR2 SVGAGI.